The clone carrying this T cell receptor (beta chain) was detected only a few times. Antigen: not known. TCRdb redid the calling of the 5' RACE reads with MiXCR, one entry per CDR3 protein. There are about 260,000 distinct CDR3 sequences in the sample; 5.5% to 7% occur only once, and about 3.6% lies in the top ten. The data originate from a study of identical twins. All donors comprised healthy Caucasians. Study conclusions and caveats: Low generation probability was overrepresented in out-of-frame alpha sequences shared by twins. Models predicted too little out-of-frame TCR alpha sharing in monozygotic twins.

CDR3 length: 17 amino acids. V gave up 3 bases and J gave up 3 bases, with 15 bases separating them. Germline CDR1 and CDR2: MDHEN and SYDVKM. The same sample was also studied in work on yellow fever vaccine responses in identical twins.

This TCR was recovered from a woman younger than 30 in good health. The J gene is TRBJ2-6, the V gene TRBV28, with D possibly being TRBD1 (5 bases). Sequencing was carried out using memory (CD45RO+) T cells sorted from blood. The CDR3 DNA follows: TGTGCCAGCAGTTTCGGATGGGGCGGAAGTGGGGCCAACGTCCTGACTTTC. Protein product: CASSFGWGGSGANVLTF.